This T cell receptor (beta chain) was documented in a study of cytomegalovirus exposure and HLA in healthy donors. Overall study context: As an earlier analysis found, some 180 million T cells yielded over 95 million unique TCR beta sequences.

Looked up from germline, CDR1 is LGHNT and CDR2 is FRNRAP. V lost 3 bases to trimming and J lost 11 bases, with 10 bases between them. This CDR3 comprises 12 residues. Primers for the PCR totalled 60 Vbeta and 13 Jbeta. Sequenced by immunoSEQ multiplex PCR; TCRdb stores in-frame clones only, minus some. The table includes about 200,000 clones, roughly 78% detected once. With regard to this clone: Its antigen is not known.

Whole-study results and caveats: A later analysis reportedly identified an Asian-associated ancestry cluster as carrying fewer N-insertions than the roughly 670-donor mean.

V is TRBV12-5 and J is TRBJ1-4, with D unresolved. This receptor was taken from a woman in her 30s in good health and CMV-seropositive. Sequencing was done on a sample of PBMCs. CDR3 loop: CASGFHPGKLFF. Here the CDR3 DNA reads TGTGCTAGTGGTTTTCATCCCGGTAAACTGTTTTTT. The full variable domain, its missing parts supplied by reference TRBV12-5 and TRBJ1-4, is DARVTQTPRHKVTEMGQEVTMRCQPILGHNTVFWYRQTMMQGLELLAYFRNRAPLDDSGMPKDRFSAEMPDATLATLKIQPSEPRDSAVYFCASGFHPGKLFFGSGTQLSVL.